Below, 27 T cell receptor beta chains from the same sample are listed, as sequenced in a study of cytomegalovirus exposure and HLA in healthy donors. PCR employed 60 Vbeta and 13 Jbeta primers. Assay: immunoSEQ multiplex PCR; the TCRdb copy retains only in-frame clones and omits some. Found here are 150,000 to 200,000 clones, roughly 81% of them singletons; the top ten hold approximately 4.4%. Sample: PBMCs. The source is a woman between 18 and 30 years old in good health and CMV-seropositive.

The chain uses TRBV2 and TRBJ2-7; tentative D call: TRBD2 (5 bases). V was trimmed by 6 bases and J by 2 bases, leaving 11 bases between them. This CDR3 comprises 13 residues. Germline assignment: CDR1 SNHLY and CDR2 FYNNEI. DNA for the CDR3: TGTGCCAGCAGAGACGGAGGTACCTACGAGCAGTACTTC. Amino acids: CASRDGGTYEQYF.

The genes are TRBV5-1 and TRBJ2-1; D is undetermined. The germline V and J ends were trimmed by 4 bases and 5 bases, with 4 bases remaining between them. CDR3 length: 11 residues. Germline-derived CDR1 and CDR2 are SGHRS and YFSETQ. DNA of the CDR3: TGCGCCAGCAGCGAGCACAATGAGCAGTTCTTC. As protein: CASSEHNEQFF.

This clone has a single count. The V call is TRBV27, the J call TRBJ1-2, with TRBD1 matching over 9 bases. The CDR3 is made up of 13 amino acids. From germline, CDR1 is MNHEY and CDR2 SMNVEV (reference sequence). Trimming took 6 bases from V and 3 from J; bases not matched to a gene: 2. CDR3 amino acids: CASRRDRDYGYTF. For the CDR3, the DNA is TGTGCCAGCAGGAGGGACAGGGACTATGGCTACACCTTC.

The CDR3 sequence: CASSYPGTSGAGTQYF. The CDR3 coding sequence is TGTGCCAGCAGCTACCCCGGGACTAGCGGGGCGGGTACGCAGTATTTT. The rearrangement uses TRBV5-6 and TRBJ2-3, with 13 bases aligning to TRBD2. CDR3 length: 16 amino acids. The germline CDR1 and CDR2 sequences are SGHDT and YYEEEE. V gave up 3 bases and J gave up 8 bases; unmatched junction bases: 9.

The chain combines TRBV5-1 with TRBJ2-5; 15 bases are shared with TRBD2. The closer fit of TRBJ2-7 to the DNA end suggests the J call may be wrong. CDR1 is SGHRS and CDR2 is YFSETQ in the germline V gene. The CDR3 has 16 residues. The CDR3 DNA follows: TGCGCCAGCAGCTCCCGGACTAGCGGGGGGGCCGACGAGCAGTACTTC. The encoded protein is CASSSRTSGGADEQYF.

This clone came up once. V usage is TRBV5-6 and J usage is TRBJ2-5, with D maybe TRBD2 (5 bases). V shed 1 base and J shed 5 bases, with 15 bases lying between them. Germline V CDR1 and CDR2: SGHDT, YYEEEE. This CDR3 is built from 15 residues. The CDR3 here is CASSLYESRRETQYF. DNA of the CDR3: TGTGCCAGCAGCTTGTATGAGAGTCGGAGGGAGACCCAGTACTTC.

The chain couples TRBV4-1 to TRBJ2-3; 8 positions match TRBD2. The CDR3 consists of 15 residues. V dropped 4 bases and J dropped 0; count of bases not matched to a gene: 3. Germline assignment: CDR1 MGHRA and CDR2 YSYEKL. The CDR3 spells CASSLLAVSTDTQYF. The CDR3 bases are TGCGCCAGCAGCCTACTAGCGGTGAGCACAGATACGCAGTATTTT.

V usage is TRBV11-2 and J usage is TRBJ1-2, with TRBD1 as a possible D gene (6 bases). The CDR3 totals 16 residues. Trimming shortened V by 7 bases and J by 8 bases, and 26 bases separated the two germline ends. CDR1 and CDR2 (germline): SGHAT, FQNNGV. The CDR3 DNA follows: TGTGCCAGCAACAACATCCCATATGGGGGGGCTGGGGGCTACACCTTC. The encoded protein is CASNNIPYGGAGGYTF.

This chain joins TRBV19 and TRBJ2-1, with 8 positions matching TRBD2. V trimming: 8 bases; J trimming: 6 bases; junction bases outside the gene matches: 15. CDR3 length equals 16 residues. CDR1 LNHDA and CDR2 SQIVND come from the germline V gene (reference sequence). The CDR3 coding sequence is TGTGCCAGTGGCACCCGTAACCCGGGGGGGTCCAATGAGCAGTTCTTC. This sequence encodes CASGTRNPGGSNEQFF.

The chain links TRBV6-5 to TRBJ1-5, with 10 bases lining up with TRBD1. Germline trimming cut 4 bases from V and 8 bases from J; bases unmatched to any gene: 5. CDR3 size: 14 residues. CDR1 is MNHEY and CDR2 is SVGAGI in the germline V gene. The CDR3 region is CASSSTGGLKPQHF. CDR3 DNA: TGTGCCAGCAGTTCGACAGGGGGCCTGAAGCCCCAGCATTTT.

The V and J genes are TRBV19 and TRBJ1-5; 7 nucleotides agree with TRBD1. There are 20 residues in the CDR3. Germline lookup yields CDR1 LNHDA and CDR2 SQIVND (reference sequence). Losses at the gene ends were 8 bases for V and 0 bases for J; bases not matched to a gene: 22. Here the CDR3 reads CASLNFPRDSAGYSNQPQHF. Here the CDR3 DNA reads TGTGCCAGTCTTAATTTCCCCCGGGACAGTGCAGGTTATAGCAATCAGCCCCAGCATTTT. The whole variable domain, remainder taken from reference TRBV19 and TRBJ1-5, is DGGITQSPKYLFRKEGQNVTLSCEQNLNHDAMYWYRQDPGQGLRLIYYSQIVNDFQKGDIAEGYSVSREKKESFPLTVTSAQKNPTAFYLCASLNFPRDSAGYSNQPQHFGDGTRLSIL.

V gene TRBV5-1 combines with J gene TRBJ1-3; possibly TRBD1 for D (5 bases). This CDR3 has 17 residues. Trimming took off 3 bases at V and 0 bases at J, with 16 bases between the two ends. Germline lookup yields CDR1 SGHRS and CDR2 YFSETQ. In DNA, the CDR3 is TGCGCCAGCAGCTACCGGGGGGTAGTTGACTCTGGAAACACCATATATTTT. It codes for CASSYRGVVDSGNTIYF.

The rearrangement links TRBV27 to TRBJ2-2, with 10 bases fitting TRBD2. Germline CDR1 and CDR2: MNHEY and SMNVEV (reference sequence). V gave up 3 bases and J gave up 5 bases; unmatched junction bases: 6. The CDR3 runs 16 residues. The CDR3 loop is CASSFPSGGGTGELFF. The CDR3 coding sequence is TGTGCCAGCAGTTTTCCCAGCGGGGGGGGTACCGGGGAGCTGTTTTTT.

The chain recombines TRBV28 with TRBJ2-7, with a weak D call TRBD2 (6 bases). Germline assignment: CDR1 MDHEN and CDR2 SYDVKM. V was clipped by 3 bases and J by 0 bases, with 9 bases between them. The CDR3 extends over 14 amino acids. The CDR3 reads CASSLVGGSYEQYF. DNA for the CDR3: TGTGCCAGCAGTTTGGTGGGGGGCTCCTACGAGCAGTACTTC.

The chain is built from TRBV5-1 and TRBJ2-1; D call uncertain. Trimming cost V 0 bases and J 0 bases, with 7 bases left between them. The CDR3 has 15 amino acids. The germline gives CDR1 SGHRS, CDR2 YFSETQ. The DNA for the CDR3 is TGCGCCAGCAGCTTGGAGCACAGCTCCTACAATGAGCAGTTCTTC. This codes for CASSLEHSSYNEQFF.

The rearrangement uses TRBV6-5 and TRBJ1-1; possibly TRBD1 for D (5 bases). Germline V lookup: CDR1 MNHEY, CDR2 SVGAGI. The V end lost 0 bases, the J end lost 5 bases, and 16 bases lay between the germline ends. CDR3 length: 16 residues. The CDR3 reads CASSYSRRGSDTEAFF. The CDR3 nucleotides are TGTGCCAGCAGTTACTCACGGAGGGGATCGGATACTGAAGCTTTCTTT.

The V gene is TRBV2, the J gene TRBJ1-4; D unresolved. This CDR3 spans 12 amino acids. Germline V gene sequence: CDR1 SNHLY, CDR2 FYNNEI. The V gene lost 4 bases and the J gene lost 11 bases, with 11 bases spanning the gap. The CDR3 sequence: CASSVSRGKLFF. Written as DNA, the CDR3 is TGTGCCAGCAGTGTATCCCGAGGGAAACTGTTTTTT.

This chain uses TRBV2 with TRBJ1-6; D ambiguous. Germline loops: CDR1 SNHLY, CDR2 FYNNEI. The CDR3 contains 11 residues. The V end lost 3 bases, the J end lost 11 bases, and 5 bases lay between the germline ends. CDR3 sequence reads: CASSDGTPLHF. Written as DNA, the CDR3 is TGTGCCAGCAGTGACGGTACACCCCTCCACTTT.

This chain joins TRBV28 and TRBJ2-5; TRBD2 matches at 15 bases. This CDR3 is 16 amino acids long. Germline loops: CDR1 MDHEN, CDR2 SYDVKM. The J segment lost 5 bases and the V segment lost 6 bases, leaving 7 bases of the junction unmatched. The CDR3 region has the DNA TGTGCCAGCAGCGGGACTAGCGGGGGGATCTGGGAGACCCAGTACTTC. Protein: CASSGTSGGIWETQYF.

The V call is TRBV5-1, the J call TRBJ2-7, with 7 positions matching TRBD2. The CDR3 is 14 amino acids. Germline CDR1 and CDR2: SGHRS and YFSETQ. Losses at the gene ends were 4 bases for V and 2 bases for J; bases not matched to a gene: 6. The CDR3 here is CASSSTSAPYEQYF. In DNA, the CDR3 is TGCGCCAGCAGCAGCACTAGCGCCCCCTACGAGCAGTACTTC.

Concerning this clone itself: A junction end diverges from the germline sequence, so it may reflect a read error. This rearrangement joins TRBV28 to TRBJ2-7; maybe TRBD2 (5 bases). Germline V gene sequence: CDR1 MDHEN, CDR2 SYDVKM. This CDR3 comprises 11 residues. The CDR3 is CASSPASGVWF. CDR3 nucleotides: TGTGCCAGCAGTCCCGCCAGCGGCGTCTGGTTC.

The chain links TRBV9 to TRBJ2-1; 10 nucleotides match TRBD2. Per the germline V gene, CDR1 is SGDLS and CDR2 is YYNGEE. V dropped 2 bases and J dropped 3; count of bases not matched to a gene: 17. The CDR3 covers 20 residues. The CDR3 is CASSVLGPWKLAGDYNEQFF. CDR3 nucleotides: TGTGCCAGCAGCGTCCTAGGGCCCTGGAAGCTAGCGGGGGACTACAATGAGCAGTTCTTC.

The count of this clone is one. This chain joins TRBV29-1 and TRBJ2-5; tentatively, D is TRBD2 (6 bases). Trimming left V 7 bases short and J 5 bases short, with 20 bases between. The CDR3 sequence is 14 residues long. Germline V gene sequence: CDR1 SQVTM, CDR2 ANQGSEA. The CDR3 spells CSAAGGAGRETQYF. The CDR3 nucleotides are TGCAGCGCCGCAGGTGGGGCGGGGCGCGAGACCCAGTACTTC.

V gene TRBV12-2 combines with J gene TRBJ2-2; the DNA was not used to check the table's D call, TRBD2. TRBV12-2 is recorded as a pseudogene. CDR3 length: 16 residues. CDR3 loop: CASRLMGGHNTGELFF. CDR3 bases: TGTGCAAGTCGCTTAATGGGGGGGCATAACACCGGGGAGCTGTTTTTT.

The chain employs TRBV27 and TRBJ2-3; 7 bases match TRBD1. The CDR3 runs to 14 residues. CDR1 and CDR2 from the germline V gene are MNHEY and SMNVEV (reference sequence). The J segment lost 4 bases and the V segment lost 5 bases, leaving 6 bases of the junction unmatched. The CDR3: CASSLLGGPDTQYF. The CDR3 DNA reads TGTGCCAGCAGTCTATTAGGGGGCCCAGATACGCAGTATTTT.

The chain employs TRBV4-2 and TRBJ2-5; 11 bases are shared with TRBD2. The germline gives CDR1 LGHNA, CDR2 YNFKEQ. Losses at the gene ends were 1 base for V and 5 bases for J; bases not matched to a gene: 6. The CDR3 contains 16 residues. Written as DNA, the CDR3 is TGTGCCAGCAGCCAAGGGGTAGCGGGGGGGCCGGAGACCCAGTACTTC. It yields the protein CASSQGVAGGPETQYF.

The V call is TRBV7-9, the J call TRBJ2-5, with a possible D match to TRBD1 (6 bases). Trimming removed 5 bases at V and 4 bases at J, with 14 bases between. This CDR3 contains 14 residues. CDR1 SEHNR and CDR2 FQNEAQ come from the germline V gene (reference sequence). CDR3 amino acids: CASSQSIGGETQYF. In nucleotides, the CDR3 is TGTGCCAGCAGCCAATCCATAGGGGGAGAGACCCAGTACTTC.